This record concerns one T cell receptor beta chain sequence. The antigen is not known. Measured with immunoSEQ multiplex PCR; TCRdb has only the in-frame clones, and not every one. The repertoire holds roughly 110,000 clones, with 75% to 95% as singletons. These data belong to a study of OX40 agonist ivuxolimab in advanced cancers. Overall study: Therapy given before enrollment (anti-PD-1, anti-PD-L1 or anti-CTLA-4) was allowed, and around 40% had some. Partial responses were recorded for three patients, including one with hepatocellular carcinoma and two with cutaneous melanoma.

There are 14 residues in the CDR3. The V gene's germline CDR1 is ENHRY and CDR2 SYGVKD. Germline trimming cut 9 bases from V and 8 bases from J; bases unmatched to any gene: 6. Study-wide points: The study found that CD8+ T cells averaged more expanded clones than CD4+. Circulating CD4+ and CD8+ T cells showed clonal expansion by week 6 at 0.1 to 3.0 mg/kg.

The source is an adult with an advanced solid tumor such as melanoma, head and neck, liver or kidney cancer. This rearrangement joins TRBV10-3 to TRBJ2-1, with 14 bases aligning to TRBD2. The sample was CD4+ or CD8+ T cells sorted from blood, taken in a trial of the OX40 agonist ivuxolimab. The CDR3 DNA follows: TGTGCCATGGGGACTAGCGGGAGTTTCGATGAGCAGTTCTTC. Its protein product is CAMGTSGSFDEQFF.